One sample yielded the 2 T cell receptor beta chains listed below, sequenced in a study of human T cells and chemical hapten exposure (dated by TCRdb to the early 2020s). The library was built by means of RACE. Instrument on record: NextSeq 500. In-frame beta chains were kept once TCRdb had trimmed the public reads at Q25 with fastp and called clones with MiXCR. Each entry is one CDR3 protein sequence, shown with its most common DNA and genes. The sample has 190,000 or so distinct CDR3 sequences on record, around 23% of them singletons. Of the sample, around 2.5% is held by the ten largest clones. Explained via the paper, the time point label denotes: patch test 3, about 24 weeks after DPC sensitization. This specimen's treatment or condition label, per the study, means: therapeutic diphenylcyclopropenone sensitization with weekly scalp DPC. Sample: whole blood, taken in connection with sensitization to the hapten diphenylcyclopropenone (DPC). The receptors originated from a woman between 40 and 55 years old with alopecia areata. Some clones in this sample may be carry-over from other donors' samples.

This clonotype was found a few times. The chain is built from TRBV11-2 and TRBJ2-2; 7 bases match TRBD2. The CDR3 has 19 amino acids. Trimming cost V 4 bases and J 0 bases; bases outside gene matches: 14. CDR1 SGHAT and CDR2 FQNNGV come from the germline V gene. As DNA, the CDR3 is TGTGCCAGCAGCTCCGCCTCCTCCGGGAGGCCGTCGAACACCGGGGAGCTGTTTTTT. Its protein is CASSSASSGRPSNTGELFF.

CDR3 bases: TGCAGTGCTCCAGCAAGAGACTGGGGCTACGAGCAGTACTTC. This codes for CSAPARDWGYEQYF. The genes are TRBV20-1 and TRBJ2-7; D gene ambiguous. This CDR3 is built from 14 residues. Germline lookup yields CDR1 DFQATT and CDR2 SNEGSKA (reference sequence). Trimming left V 5 bases short and J 3 bases short, with 17 bases between.